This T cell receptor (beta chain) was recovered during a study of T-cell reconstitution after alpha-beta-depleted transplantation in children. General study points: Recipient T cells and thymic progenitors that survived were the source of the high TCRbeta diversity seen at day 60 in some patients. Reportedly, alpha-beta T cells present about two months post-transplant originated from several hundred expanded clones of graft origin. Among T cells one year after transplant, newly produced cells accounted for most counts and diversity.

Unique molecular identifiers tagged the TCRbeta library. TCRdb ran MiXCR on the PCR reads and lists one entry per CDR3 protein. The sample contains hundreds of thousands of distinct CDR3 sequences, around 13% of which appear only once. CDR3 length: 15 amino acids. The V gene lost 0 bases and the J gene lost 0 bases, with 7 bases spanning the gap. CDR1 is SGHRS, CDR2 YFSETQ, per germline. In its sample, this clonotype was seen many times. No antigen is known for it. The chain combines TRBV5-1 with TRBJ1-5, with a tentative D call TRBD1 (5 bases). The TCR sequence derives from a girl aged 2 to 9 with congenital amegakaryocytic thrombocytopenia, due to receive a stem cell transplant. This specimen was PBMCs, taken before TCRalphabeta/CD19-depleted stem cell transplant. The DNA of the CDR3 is TGCGCCAGCAGCTTGGGGACAATTAGCAATCAGCCCCAGCATTTT. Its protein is CASSLGTISNQPQHF.